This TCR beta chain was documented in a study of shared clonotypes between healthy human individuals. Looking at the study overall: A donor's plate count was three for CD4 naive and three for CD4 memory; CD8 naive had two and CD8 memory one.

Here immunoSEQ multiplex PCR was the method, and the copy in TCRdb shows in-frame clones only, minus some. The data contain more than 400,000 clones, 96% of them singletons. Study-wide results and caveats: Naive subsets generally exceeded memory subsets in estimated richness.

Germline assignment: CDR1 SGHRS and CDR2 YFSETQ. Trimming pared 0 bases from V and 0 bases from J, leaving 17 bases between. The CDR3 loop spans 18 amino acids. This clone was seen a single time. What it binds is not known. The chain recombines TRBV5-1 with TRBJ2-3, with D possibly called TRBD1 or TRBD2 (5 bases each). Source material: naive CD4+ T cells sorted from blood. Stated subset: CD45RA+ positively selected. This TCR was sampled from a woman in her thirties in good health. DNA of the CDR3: TGCGCCAGCAGCTTGGGAATAAAGCCGGGACGCAGCACAGATACGCAGTATTTT. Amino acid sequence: CASSLGIKPGRSTDTQYF.